This T cell receptor beta chain was sequenced for a study of blood T cells in healthy people across ages. General study findings and limits: Unknown CMV status may confound age-related changes in expanded clones. Versus aged donors, long-lived donors had higher diversity and more naive CD4+ cells.

The CDR3 spans 18 residues. The trim removed 0 bases at V and 5 bases at J, leaving 12 bases unmatched. Germline CDR1 reads DFQATT; CDR2 reads SNEGSKA (reference sequence). A note on this clonotype: No antigen is known for it.

The use of a sample-barcoded 5' primer and a J-beta primer mix characterized a second PCR of roughly 6 to 11 cycles. Each sample yielded at least 2.5 million CDR3-containing paired-end reads. TCRdb reprocessed the 5' RACE reads with MiXCR, giving one entry per CDR3 protein. Seen here are around 1,700,000 distinct CDR3 sequences, 25% to 30% observed once, and the top ten hold about 7.7%. The chain combines TRBV20-1 with TRBJ2-3, with TRBD2 identical over 12 bases. The receptor was derived from a woman in her twenties or thirties in good health. Sequencing was done on a sample of blood. The CDR3 DNA reads as TGCAGTGCTAGAGACCCCCTAGCGGGAGGGCCTAAGCAAGATACGCAGTATTTT. This sequence encodes CSARDPLAGGPKQDTQYF.